Included here is one T cell receptor beta chain sequence, with context. What antigen it recognizes has not been identified. No much larger clone is present one base from it, and per-base qualities are unavailable. This sample stems from a study of breast tumors, draining lymph nodes, adjacent tissues (dated by TCRdb to about 2016). For context, the study as a whole: In breast cancer patients, the study compared the TCR beta repertoires of tumor, adjacent nontumor tissue and axillary lymph nodes. The study aimed to assess the relationships and possible T-cell exchange between tumor, surrounding tissue and draining lymph node repertoires in human breast cancer.

At the junction V is shortened by 6 bases and J by 0 bases, with 14 bases in between. The CDR3 covers 15 residues, taking in both the cysteine and the phenylalanine. Kept here is only the CDR3 DNA, which spans 45 bases and is read in frame from base 1. CDR1 is given as MNHNY and CDR2 as SVGAGI, both from the germline V gene (reference sequence). The sample was run on an Illumina HiSeq 2000. TCR beta chain libraries were generated through multiplex PCR amplification. The amplified TCR beta chain products were analyzed by high-throughput sequencing. TCRdb applied fastp at Q25 and MiXCR to the public reads, then kept only in-frame beta chains. For every CDR3 protein sequence, its rows merge into one entry that carries the most common genes and DNA. In this sample the table shows about 200,000 distinct CDR3 sequences, around 29% of which occur a single time. 4.3% of the sample rests with the top ten. The lymph node samples were taken from the axillary draining lymph nodes of breast cancer patients.

General conclusions and limits of the study: The similarity between tumor and nontumor tissue repertoires was significantly greater in luminal-like breast cancer than in basal-like breast cancer. Tumor T-cell repertoires showed less diversity than lymph node repertoires and more diversity than nontumor tissue repertoires, and tumor T-cell repertoires showed preferential V and J gene usage. The conclusion that tumor T cells originate in lymph nodes was presented as consistent with a hypothesis rather than as directly demonstrated. The data were considered consistent with most tumor T cells being derived from the lymph node and subsequently expanding within tumor tissue.

The chain employs TRBV6-6 and TRBJ1-1, with no reliable assignment of the D segment. The receptor comes from a female donor with breast cancer. Some clones in this sample may be carry-over from other donors' samples. The source material was axillary lymph node tissue. The CDR3 in this case is CASRPQPTVNTEAFF. The DNA sequence is TGTGCCAGCAGGCCTCAACCGACGGTGAACACTGAAGCTTTCTTT.